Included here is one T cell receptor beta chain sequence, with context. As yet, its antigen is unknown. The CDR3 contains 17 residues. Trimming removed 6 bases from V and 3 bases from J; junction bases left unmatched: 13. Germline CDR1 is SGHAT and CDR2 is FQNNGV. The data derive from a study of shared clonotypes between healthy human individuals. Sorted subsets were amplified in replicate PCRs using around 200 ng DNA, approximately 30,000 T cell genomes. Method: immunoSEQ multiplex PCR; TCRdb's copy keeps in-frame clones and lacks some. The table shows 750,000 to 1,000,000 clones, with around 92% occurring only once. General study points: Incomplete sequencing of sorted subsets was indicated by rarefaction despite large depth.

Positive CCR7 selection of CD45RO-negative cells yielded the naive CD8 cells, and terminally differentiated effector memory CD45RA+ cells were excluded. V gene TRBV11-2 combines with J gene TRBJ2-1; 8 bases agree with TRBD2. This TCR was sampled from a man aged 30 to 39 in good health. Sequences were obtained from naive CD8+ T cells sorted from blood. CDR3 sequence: CASRPTSASSYYNEQFF. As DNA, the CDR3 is TGTGCCAGCAGGCCGACTAGCGCCTCTTCCTACTACAATGAGCAGTTCTTC.